Listed below are T cell receptor beta chains from one sample, sequenced in a study of CD8 T cells in ankylosing spondylitis. MiXCR, applied by TCRdb to the 5' RACE reads, yields one record per CDR3 protein. The data contain about 310,000 distinct CDR3 sequences, around 20% of them singletons. The material sequenced was blood, either unsorted or a sorted T cell fraction (not recorded which). The source of these receptors is a female donor with ankylosing spondylitis or in good health (not recorded which). Each CDR3 is given with its conserved first and last residue. Each record gives: D gene, J gene, V gene, CDR3 length, clone size, CDR3 DNA, CDR3 protein. The D gene is left open where the match is weak. The size of a clone is reported for some rows only, either as once, few or many, or as a class for expanded clones.

- | TRBJ2-2 | TRBV24-1 | 16 | once | TGTGCCACCAGTGACTTAGGGCTAGCGAACACCGGGGAGCTGTTTTTT | CATSDLGLANTGELFF
TRBD1 | TRBJ2-1 | TRBV5-1 | 15 | - | TGCGCCAGCAGCTCCCTCGGACAGGCCTACAATGAGCAGTTCTTC | CASSSLGQAYNEQFF
TRBD2 | TRBJ2-1 | TRBV12-5 | 16 | - | TGTGCTAGTGGTTTGATTGGACTAGCGGGAGCCAATGAGCAGTTCTTC | CASGLIGLAGANEQFF
- | TRBJ2-1 | TRBV12-2 | 16 | - | TGTGCAAGTCGCCTCTCCCAGGGACAGGGGGCGAATGAGCAGTTCTTC | CASRLSQGQGANEQFF
- | TRBJ2-3 | TRBV7-2 | 17 | few | TGTGCCAGCAACCCCGATGGGGGCGGGAGATTTACAGATACGCAGTATTTT | CASNPDGGGRFTDTQYF
TRBD2 | TRBJ2-1 | TRBV7-2 | 16 | few | TGTGCCAGCAGCTTAGTTTCAGCGGGAGTCTACAATGAGCAGTTCTTC | CASSLVSAGVYNEQFF
- | TRBJ2-3 | TRBV12-3/TRBV12-4 | 16 | - | TGTGCCAGCAGCCACCGGGCCTCGGCGACTGCAGATACGCAGTATTTT | CASSHRASATADTQYF
- | TRBJ2-7 | TRBV3-1 | 13 | few | TGTGCCAGTTCCCCCGGGAAGCTCTTCGAGCAGTACTTC | CASSPGKLFEQYF
- | TRBJ2-1 | TRBV7-2 | 12 | few | TGTGCCAGCAGCCCCGGGACTCCCGAGCAGTTCTTC | CASSPGTPEQFF
- | TRBJ1-2 | TRBV7-2 | 15 | many | TGTGCCAGCAGCTCTTGGACGGCATCGACTTATGGCTACACCTTC | CASSSWTASTYGYTF
- | TRBJ1-5 | TRBV12-3/TRBV12-4 | 11 | many | TGTGCCAGCAGTTTTGGTCAGCCCCAGCATTTT | CASSFGQPQHF
- | TRBJ2-7 | TRBV5-4 | 15 | - | TGTGCCAGCAGCTTAGGGGGGACACGTTCATACGAGCAGTACTTC | CASSLGGTRSYEQYF
- | TRBJ2-1 | TRBV29-1 | 17 | many | TGCAGCGTTGAAGTCCCATATTACCGGGGGTTTTACAATGAGCAGTTCTTC | CSVEVPYYRGFYNEQFF
- | TRBJ2-1 | TRBV27 | 15 | - | TGTGCCAGCTCACCTTCCCGGACTCGCCACAATGAGCAGTTCTTC | CASSPSRTRHNEQFF
- | TRBJ2-7 | TRBV4-2 | 15 | - | TGTGCCAGCAGCCAAGAGGCCAGCGTTGCCTACGAGCAGTACTTC | CASSQEASVAYEQYF
- | TRBJ2-7 | TRBV6-6 | 11 | few | TGTGCCAGCAGTCCGGGGCGCGAGCAGTACTTC | CASSPGREQYF
- | TRBJ1-2 | TRBV3-1 | 15 | - | TGTGCCAGCAGCCAAGATAACGGATCTAACTATGGCTACACCTTC | CASSQDNGSNYGYTF
TRBD2 | TRBJ2-7 | TRBV10-3 | 14 | many | TGTGCCATCAGTGTGCGGGAGGGCCGGTACGAGCAGTACTTC | CAISVREGRYEQYF
- | TRBJ2-5 | TRBV10-3 | 17 | few | TGTGCCATCAGTGGGTTCAACCTATTGGGCACACCAGAGACCCAGTACTTC | CAISGFNLLGTPETQYF
TRBD2 | TRBJ2-5 | TRBV12-3/TRBV12-4 | 15 | many | TGTGCCAGCAGTTGGGCTAGCGGGAGCCAAGAGACCCAGTACTTC | CASSWASGSQETQYF
- | TRBJ1-5 | TRBV6-5 | 14 | - | TGTGCCAGCAGCCCCGGGAGGTACAATCAGCCCCAGCATTTT | CASSPGRYNQPQHF
- | TRBJ2-3 | TRBV29-1 | 14 | - | TGCAGCGTAAAGGTGGGGGGTGGCACAGATACGCAGTATTTT | CSVKVGGGTDTQYF
- | TRBJ1-4 | TRBV5-6 | 14 | - | TGTGCCAGCAGTAACCGGGGCCTTAATGAAAAACTGTTTTTT | CASSNRGLNEKLFF
- | TRBJ1-3 | TRBV5-1 | 14 | few | TGCGCCAGCAGCGCGGGGGCGACGGGAAACACCATATATTTT | CASSAGATGNTIYF
TRBD2 | TRBJ2-7 | TRBV20-1 | 14 | few | TGCAGTGCTCTTCGGACTAGCGGGGGAGACGAGCAGTACTTC | CSALRTSGGDEQYF
- | TRBJ1-1 | TRBV7-8 | 14 | few | TGTGCCAGCAGTTGGGGGGTAGGGTCCACTGAAGCTTTCTTT | CASSWGVGSTEAFF
TRBD1 | TRBJ2-1 | TRBV5-1 | 19 | - | TGCGCCAGCAGCTTGGGGTCTTATAGGGACAGGGGGCGCGAGGATGAGCAGTTCTTC | CASSLGSYRDRGREDEQFF
- | TRBJ2-1 | TRBV7-6 | 15 | few | TGTGCCAGCAGCTTAGGAAGCGGCGGGGTCAATGAGCAGTTCTTC | CASSLGSGGVNEQFF
TRBD1 | TRBJ1-1 | TRBV9 | 13 | few | TGTGCCAGCAGCGGACAGGGACACACTGAAGCTTTCTTT | CASSGQGHTEAFF
- | TRBJ2-2 | TRBV6-2/TRBV6-3 | 15 | - | TGTGCCAGCAGTTCCTTTGTAGCGAACACCGGGGAGCTGTTTTTT | CASSSFVANTGELFF
TRBD2 | TRBJ2-2 | TRBV20-1 | 18 | - | TGCAGTGCTAGAGTGATACGAGCGGGAGCCCTCAACACCGGGGAGCTGTTTTTT | CSARVIRAGALNTGELFF
- | TRBJ2-3 | TRBV29-1 | 11 | many | TGCAGCTCCGTCGGCGAGGATACGCAGTATTTT | CSSVGEDTQYF
- | TRBJ1-1 | TRBV5-6 | 14 | - | TGTGCCAGCAGCTTATCGGGGGCCCACACTGAAGCTTTCTTT | CASSLSGAHTEAFF
- | TRBJ2-4 | TRBV5-1 | 15 | - | TGCGCCAGCAGCGCGGACTCCCCAGCCAAAAACATTCAGTACTTC | CASSADSPAKNIQYF
- | TRBJ2-7 | TRBV29-1 | 13 | - | TGCAGCGTTGGCCAGGCCCTCTCCTACGAGCAGTACTTC | CSVGQALSYEQYF
- | TRBJ1-2 | TRBV12-3/TRBV12-4 | 12 | many | TGTGCCGCCCTTGAGTTCAACTATGGCTACACCTTC | CAALEFNYGYTF
- | TRBJ2-7 | TRBV2 | 14 | - | TGTGCCAGCAGTGAACGCTCCAGCTCCTACGAGCAGTACTTC | CASSERSSSYEQYF